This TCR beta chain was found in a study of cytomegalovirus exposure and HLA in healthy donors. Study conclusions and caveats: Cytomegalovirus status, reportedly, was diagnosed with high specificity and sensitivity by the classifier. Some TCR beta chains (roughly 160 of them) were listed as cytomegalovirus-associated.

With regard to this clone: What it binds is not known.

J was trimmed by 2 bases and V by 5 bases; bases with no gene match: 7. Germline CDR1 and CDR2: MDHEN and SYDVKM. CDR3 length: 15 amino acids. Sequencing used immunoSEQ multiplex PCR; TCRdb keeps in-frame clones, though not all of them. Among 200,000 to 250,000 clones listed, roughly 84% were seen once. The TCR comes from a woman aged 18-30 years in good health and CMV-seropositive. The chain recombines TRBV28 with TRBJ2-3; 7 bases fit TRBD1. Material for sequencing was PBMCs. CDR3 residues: CASSPIDRDTDTQYF. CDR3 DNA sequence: TGTGCCAGCAGTCCAATTGACAGGGACACAGATACGCAGTATTTT.